This T cell receptor (beta chain) was sequenced for a study of cytomegalovirus exposure and HLA in healthy donors. Study details: The Caucasian-associated ancestry cluster contained about four fifths of the approximately 390 genotyped donors.

Nominally healthy donors were sampled, though unrecorded immune exposures were likely. Germline V gene lookup returns CDR1 SEHNR and CDR2 FQNEAQ (reference sequence). The junction had 13 bases not matched to a gene; V was cut back by 4 bases and J by 4 bases. This CDR3 comprises 17 residues. Study-wide points: By a later analysis, the bulk of CMV-associated TCR beta chains appeared HLA-restricted. In a later analysis, 17,000 or so TCR beta sequences were associated with HLA alleles at 0.05 false discovery rate.

It was with 60 Vbeta and 13 Jbeta primers that the PCR ran. The table came from immunoSEQ multiplex PCR; TCRdb's copy has only in-frame clones and leaves some out. The data hold about 94,000 clones, with roughly 79% observed a single time. A note on this clone: The antigen is not known.

The chain couples TRBV7-9 to TRBJ2-1; 7 bases match TRBD2. The sequence derives from a woman aged 40 to 50 in good health and CMV-seronegative. Sequenced material: PBMCs. The CDR3 DNA reads TGTGCCAGCAGCTACCCTCCAGCGGGGAAAAGATACAATGAGCAGTTCTTC. The encoded protein is CASSYPPAGKRYNEQFF.